The 9 T cell receptor beta chains listed next were all sequenced from one sample in a study of human T cells and chemical hapten exposure. Treatment indicated: therapeutic diphenylcyclopropenone sensitization with weekly scalp DPC. What the library attached to individual cDNA molecules were unique molecular identifiers. TCRdb itself ran the reads through MiXCR, one entry per CDR3 protein. The profile shows 2,500 to 3,000 distinct CDR3 sequences, 46% of them singletons. The sequences come from whole blood, collected before DPC sensitization or 2, 6, or about 24 weeks after (not recorded which). These receptors originate from an adult with alopecia areata. Some clones in this sample may be carry-over from other donors' samples. This table probably holds off-target reads from a library built for another chain.

The V call is TRBV27, the J call TRBJ2-7; 8 bases line up with TRBD1. CDR3 length: 14 amino acids. Trimming at V came to 2 bases and at J to 2 bases, leaving 2 bases not matched to a gene. Per the germline V gene, CDR1 is MNHEY and CDR2 is SMNVEV (reference sequence). The CDR3 loop is CASSLRDRTYEQYF. CDR3 nucleotide sequence: TGTGCCAGCAGTTTAAGGGACAGGACCTACGAGCAGTACTTC.

This clonotype was seen a handful of times. The V and J genes are TRBV4-3 and TRBJ2-2; 7 bases match TRBD1. This CDR3 spans 14 amino acids. Germline assignment: CDR1 LGHNA and CDR2 YSLEER. V lost 3 bases and J lost 8; bases outside the gene matches: 6. CDR3 nucleotide sequence: TGCGCCAGCAGCCAGCGGACAGGTAGAGGGGAGCTGTTTTTT. Protein sequence: CASSQRTGRGELFF.

The chain has TRBV5-1 and TRBJ1-1; 8 bases map to TRBD1. The CDR3 extends over 18 amino acids. The germline V gene encodes CDR1 SGHRS and CDR2 YFSETQ. V dropped 1 base and J dropped 0; count of bases not matched to a gene: 11. CDR3 nucleotides: TGCGCCAGCAGCTTGACCGGGACAGGTAGACGAATGAACACTGAAGCTTTCTTT. The encoded protein is CASSLTGTGRRMNTEAFF.

This clonotype was seen a handful of times. This sequence joins TRBV7-3 and TRBJ2-1; D is uncertain. This CDR3 spans 12 amino acids. V was cut by 2 bases and J by 5 bases, with 4 bases left in between. Germline CDR1 is SGHTA and CDR2 is FQGTGA. The CDR3 DNA is TGTGCCAGCAGCTTAGGAAACAATGAGCAGTTCTTC. This gives the protein CASSLGNNEQFF.

The V call is TRBV7-9, the J call TRBJ2-2, with no clear D. Deletions cut 6 bases from V and 1 base from J, with 6 bases between. The length of the CDR3 is 13 residues. Germline lookup yields CDR1 SEHNR and CDR2 FQNEAQ (reference sequence). As DNA, the CDR3 is TGTGCCAGCAGTAGGGAGAACACCGGGGAGCTGTTTTTT. It translates to CASSRENTGELFF.

This clonotype was observed a handful of times. This sequence joins TRBV7-2 and TRBJ2-3; D gene uncertain. The germline CDR1 and CDR2 sequences are SGHTA and FQGNSA. V was trimmed by 5 bases and J by 2 bases, leaving 14 bases between them. CDR3 length: 15 amino acids. CDR3 bases: TGTGCCAGCAGCCCGAATCGTTGGGACACAGATACGCAGTATTTT. This sequence encodes CASSPNRWDTDTQYF.

The V and J genes are TRBV3-1 and TRBJ2-1; 7 nucleotides line up with TRBD2. The CDR3 length is 14 residues. Germline CDR1 LGHDT, CDR2 YNNKEL (reference sequence). Trimming removed 3 bases from V and 10 bases from J; junction bases left unmatched: 9. For the CDR3, the DNA is TGTGCCAGCAGCCACGGGACTATGGGGCTGGAGCAGTTCTTC. It specifies CASSHGTMGLEQFF.

This clonotype turned up a few times. J is TRBJ2-2 and V is TRBV11-2; tentatively, D is TRBD2 (7 bases). The germline gives CDR1 SGHAT, CDR2 FQNNGV. CDR3 length: 16 amino acids. The V and J ends lost 2 bases and 7 bases respectively, with 17 bases between them. CDR3 protein: CASSLKSGLGGGELFF. CDR3 DNA: TGTGCCAGCAGCTTAAAATCAGGACTAGGGGGCGGGGAGCTGTTTTTT.

The CDR3 is CASSLASGSGETQYF. Written as DNA, the CDR3 is TGTGCCAGCAGCTTAGCCTCCGGAAGCGGTGAGACCCAGTACTTC. The genes are TRBV7-2 and TRBJ2-5; a weak D match, TRBD2 (5 bases). This CDR3 is 15 amino acids long. Germline CDR1 is SGHTA and CDR2 is FQGNSA. Trimming took 0 bases from V and 5 from J, leaving 13 bases between them.